This T cell receptor beta chain was obtained from a study of neoadjuvant nivolumab and ipilimumab in lung cancer. Study-wide context: Patients got nivolumab 3 mg/kg on days 1, 15 and 29; combination added ipilimumab 1 mg/kg day 1.

Findings of the study overall: Only two of four nivolumab-treated tumors gained richness and clonality by surgery.

The repertoire was sequenced with immunoSEQ multiplex PCR; TCRdb's copy has only in-frame clones and lacks some. The data contain roughly 28,000 clones, about 78% of them singletons. Per germline, CDR1 SSHAT and CDR2 FNYEAQ (reference sequence). CDR3 length: 13 amino acids. In the case of this clone: What it binds is unknown. The junction does not match germline at one end; this may be a read error.

The V gene is TRBV7-7, the J gene TRBJ2-2; unclear D gene. The receptor was isolated from an adult with non-small cell lung cancer. Sequencing was performed on tumor tissue, taken after neoadjuvant nivolumab, alone or with ipilimumab, at or shortly before surgery. The CDR3 sequence: CASSFSGTGELFF. Here the CDR3 DNA reads TGTGCTAGCAGCTTCTCTGGAACCGGGGAGCTGTTTTTT.